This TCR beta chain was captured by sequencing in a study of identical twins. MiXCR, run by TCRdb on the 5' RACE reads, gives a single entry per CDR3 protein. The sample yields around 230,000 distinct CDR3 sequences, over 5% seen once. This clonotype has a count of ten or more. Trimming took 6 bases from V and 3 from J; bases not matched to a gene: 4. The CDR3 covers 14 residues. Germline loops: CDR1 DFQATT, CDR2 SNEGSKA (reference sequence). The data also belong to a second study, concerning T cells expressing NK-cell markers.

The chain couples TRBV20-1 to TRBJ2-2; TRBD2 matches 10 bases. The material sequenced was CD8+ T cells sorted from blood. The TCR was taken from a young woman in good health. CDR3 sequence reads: CSARGTSDTGELFF. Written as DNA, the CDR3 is TGCAGTGCACGAGGGACTAGCGACACCGGGGAGCTGTTTTTT.